The rows below give T cell receptor beta chains drawn from one sample of a study of T cells in localized non-small cell lung cancer. TCRdb's copy holds only in-frame clones and misses some; the assay was immunoSEQ multiplex PCR. The sample shows under 100,000 clones, 88% of them seen only once. Sequenced material: peripheral blood, taken before any cancer treatment. The source of these receptors is a woman aged 35-75 years with stage I squamous cell lung carcinoma. Each CDR3 is given with its conserved first and last residue. D genes are given only for firm matches. Not every row has a clone size; where given, it reads once, few, many or a size class.

J gene,V gene,D gene,clone size,CDR3 protein,CDR3 DNA
TRBJ1-2,TRBV4-1,-,-,CASSRDLYTPNYGYTF,TGCGCCAGCAGCAGGGATTTATATACCCCTAACTATGGCTACACCTTC
TRBJ1-1,TRBV5-1,TRBD1,-,CASSLGGGPTEAFF,TGCGCCAGCAGCTTGGGAGGGGGCCCCACTGAAGCTTTCTTT
TRBJ1-6,TRBV7-9,-,-,CASSLDQGSSPLHF,TGTGCCAGCAGCTTAGATCAGGGAAGCTCACCCCTCCACTTT
TRBJ2-3,TRBV6-5,-,-,CASSPPGLNTQYF,TGTGCCAGCAGCCCCCCCGGACTGAATACGCAGTATTTT
TRBJ2-5,TRBV5-1,-,-,CASSPSLDSTGQETQYF,TGCGCCAGCAGCCCAAGCCTGGACAGCACGGGGCAAGAGACCCAGTACTTC
TRBJ1-1,TRBV5-1,-,-,CASSLAERTEAFF,TGCGCCAGCAGCTTGGCGGAACGCACTGAAGCTTTCTTT
TRBJ2-5,TRBV5-1,TRBD1,-,CASSSGRGGALRETQYF,TGCGCCAGCAGTAGTGGCAGAGGGGGCGCGTTAAGGGAGACCCAGTACTTC
TRBJ1-4,TRBV25-1,TRBD1,-,CASSLIRDRALKKLFF,TGTGCCAGCAGCTTGATCCGGGACAGGGCACTTAAAAAACTGTTTTTT
TRBJ2-5,TRBV6-1,-,-,CASSEGPETQYF,TGTGCCAGCAGTGAGGGGCCAGAGACCCAGTACTTC
TRBJ1-1,TRBV2,-,-,CASSLRQAWNTEAFF,TGTGCCAGCAGTCTTCGACAGGCCTGGAACACTGAAGCTTTCTTT
TRBJ1-2,TRBV23-1,TRBD1,-,CATGRILAGQTNYGYTF,TGCGCTACCGGACGAATATTAGCGGGACAGACTAACTATGGCTACACCTTC
TRBJ2-3,TRBV4-1,-,-,CASSQDGGSSTDTQYF,TGCGCCAGCAGCCAAGATGGCGGGTCTAGCACAGATACGCAGTATTTT
TRBJ1-3,TRBV4-2,TRBD1,-,CASSQEVSDRGGNTIYF,TGTGCCAGCAGCCAAGAGGTGTCGGACAGGGGTGGAAACACCATATATTTT
TRBJ2-7,TRBV6-6,-,-,CASSYSVRYYEQYF,TGTGCCAGCAGTTACTCAGTCAGGTACTACGAGCAGTACTTC
TRBJ2-2,TRBV21-1,-,-,CASSKADRGTGELFF,TGTGCCAGCAGCAAAGCCGACAGGGGTACCGGGGAGCTGTTTTTT
TRBJ1-1,TRBV9,-,-,CASSVASLNTEAFF,TGTGCCAGCAGCGTAGCCTCGCTGAACACTGAAGCTTTCTTT
TRBJ2-3,TRBV5-1,-,-,CASSLGGTSDTQYF,TGCGCCAGCAGCTTGGGTGGGACGAGTGATACGCAGTATTTT
TRBJ2-3,TRBV29-1,TRBD2,-,CSVGTSVETDTQYF,TGCAGCGTCGGGACTAGCGTCGAAACAGATACGCAGTATTTT
TRBJ1-2,TRBV2,-,-,CASSRRETVNYGYTF,TGTGCCAGCAGCAGGCGGGAGACAGTCAACTATGGCTACACCTTC
TRBJ2-3,TRBV27,-,-,CASSLTTARTDTQYF,TGTGCCAGCAGTTTAACAACGGCTCGCACAGATACGCAGTATTTT
TRBJ1-1,TRBV11-2,-,-,CASSIGQRFEAFF,TGTGCCAGCTCCATTGGACAGCGATTTGAAGCTTTCTTT
TRBJ2-3,TRBV5-1,-,once,CASSSGTQGPTDTQYF,TGCGCCAGCAGCTCCGGGACTCAGGGGCCCACAGATACGCAGTATTTT
TRBJ1-2,TRBV7-9,-,-,CASSLSNARNGGYTF,TGTGCCAGCAGCTTAAGTAACGCCCGGAACGGGGGCTACACCTTC
TRBJ2-3,TRBV4-1,-,-,CASSQAKTGTTDTQYF,TGCGCCAGCAGCCAAGCGAAGACCGGAACCACAGATACGCAGTATTTT
TRBJ2-7,TRBV19,TRBD1,-,CASSIVRDSYEQYF,TGTGCCAGTAGTATAGTTCGGGACAGCTACGAGCAGTACTTC
TRBJ1-1,TRBV2,TRBD1,-,CASNMGQGALSDTEAFF,TGTGCCAGCAATATGGGACAGGGGGCGCTAAGTGACACTGAAGCTTTCTTT
TRBJ1-5,TRBV5-5,TRBD1,-,CASSTGTDQPQHF,TGTGCCAGCAGCACCGGGACAGATCAGCCCCAGCATTTT
TRBJ2-7,TRBV7-9,TRBD1,-,CASSQWTGGAEQYF,TGTGCCAGCAGCCAATGGACAGGGGGCGCCGAGCAGTACTTC
TRBJ2-7,TRBV4-2,TRBD2,-,CASSPLQAGYEQYF,TGTGCCAGCAGCCCTCTACAAGCGGGATACGAGCAGTACTTC
TRBJ1-3,TRBV18,-,-,CASSPDSGNTIYF,TGTGCCAGCTCACCTGACTCTGGAAACACCATATATTTT
TRBJ2-3,TRBV5-1,TRBD1,-,CASSPQTGWNTDTQYF,TGCGCCAGCAGCCCTCAGACAGGGTGGAACACAGATACGCAGTATTTT
TRBJ2-5,TRBV5-6,TRBD1,-,CASSFFSSGQSQETQYF,TGTGCCAGCAGCTTTTTCTCCTCGGGACAGTCCCAAGAGACCCAGTACTTC
TRBJ2-7,TRBV2,-,-,CASRADTSLDEQYF,TGTGCCAGCAGGGCAGACACATCGCTTGACGAGCAGTACTTC
TRBJ2-7,TRBV5-1,-,-,CASSPSGGDRLYEQYF,TGCGCCAGCAGCCCGTCGGGGGGGGACAGGCTGTACGAGCAGTACTTC
TRBJ2-3,TRBV9,-,-,CASSVDRGTDTQYF,TGTGCCAGCAGCGTAGATCGGGGCACAGATACGCAGTATTTT
TRBJ1-1,TRBV27,-,-,CASSPHGLGPTEAFF,TGTGCCAGCAGTCCCCATGGACTGGGACCCACTGAAGCTTTCTTT
TRBJ2-7,TRBV2,TRBD1,-,CAGGGTGGYEQYF,TGTGCCGGAGGTGGGACAGGGGGCTACGAGCAGTACTTC
TRBJ1-2,TRBV6-5,-,-,CASSEGWGYTF,TGTGCCAGCAGTGAAGGCTGGGGCTACACCTTC
TRBJ2-7,TRBV27,TRBD2,-,CASSLSTSGRYEQYF,TGTGCCAGCAGTTTATCGACTAGCGGGCGCTACGAGCAGTACTTC
TRBJ1-1,TRBV6-4,-,-,CASRNSAGATMAEAFF,TGTGCCAGCAGGAACTCCGCGGGGGCCACAATGGCTGAAGCTTTCTTT
TRBJ1-1,TRBV18,-,-,CASSPPGLLGGQTEAFF,TGTGCCAGCTCACCACCCGGTTTACTGGGGGGACAAACTGAAGCTTTCTTT